A selection of T cell receptor beta chains follows, all from one sample in a study of blood T cell repertoires in COVID-19. Sequenced by immunoSEQ multiplex PCR; TCRdb stores in-frame clones only, minus some. The table includes roughly 150,000 clones, about 80% detected once. Sequencing was done on a sample of PBMCs or T cells enriched from blood (not recorded which). The receptor source for this set is an older woman who had recovered from COVID-19. Each CDR3 is given with its conserved first and last residue. The D gene is left open where the match is weak. A row's size may be missing; if present it is once, few, many or a size class.

D	V	size	J	DNA	CDR3
TRBD1	TRBV23-1	NA	TRBJ2-1	TGCGCCAGCAGTCAATCGACAGGGGGCTCTTACAATGAGCAGTTCTTC	CASSQSTGGSYNEQFF
NA	TRBV30	NA	TRBJ2-1	TGTGCCTGGGATGGACAGTTAGGGAATGAGCAGTTCTTC	CAWDGQLGNEQFF
NA	TRBV7-8	few	TRBJ2-1	TGTGCCAGCAGCTTGACTGTCTACAATGAGCAGTTCTTC	CASSLTVYNEQFF
NA	TRBV27	NA	TRBJ2-7	TGTGCCAGCAGTTCGCTCACCCCACAGGGTACCTACGAGCAGTACTTC	CASSSLTPQGTYEQYF
NA	TRBV7-2	many	TRBJ1-1	TGTGCCAGCAGCTTGCGGTACAGGGACCCTGAAGCTTTCTTT	CASSLRYRDPEAFF
NA	TRBV29-1	NA	TRBJ1-5	TGCAGCGTTGGCAGTCAGCCCCAGCATTTT	CSVGSQPQHF
NA	TRBV5-6	few	TRBJ2-1	TGTGCCAGCAGCTTTGAGTTTAGTGAGCAGTTCTTC	CASSFEFSEQFF
NA	TRBV5-1	NA	TRBJ1-2	TGCGCCAGCAGCTCGGGAGGACTGGCAATCTATGGCTACACCTTC	CASSSGGLAIYGYTF
NA	TRBV5-1	NA	TRBJ2-5	TGCGCCAGCAGTGGGGGGGGGCCCGAGACCCAGTACTTC	CASSGGGPETQYF
TRBD2	TRBV19	few	TRBJ2-1	TGTGCCAGTACGGGGGGGACGGCTTACAATGAGCAGTTCTTC	CASTGGTAYNEQFF
TRBD1	TRBV6-1	NA	TRBJ2-7	TGTGCCAGCAGTGACCCAGGGGGCTCCTACGAGCAGTACTTC	CASSDPGGSYEQYF
NA	TRBV5-8	NA	TRBJ1-1	TGTGCCAGCAGCTTGGCCGGGAACTCAGTAGCTTTCTTT	CASSLAGNSVAFF
NA	TRBV4-1	NA	TRBJ2-7	TGCGCCAGCAGCCAAGATCTATCGGGGGTGTGGGAGCAGTACTTC	CASSQDLSGVWEQYF
TRBD1	TRBV5-4	NA	TRBJ1-4	TGTGCCAGCACCCTACAGGGGGGCGAAAAACTGTTTTTT	CASTLQGGEKLFF
NA	TRBV2	NA	TRBJ1-1	TGTGCCAGCAGTCAGGGTTTTCCGGATGCCACTGAAGCTTTCTTT	CASSQGFPDATEAFF
NA	TRBV5-1	few	TRBJ1-3	TGCGCCAGCAGCTCCTATTCTGGAAACACCATATATTTT	CASSSYSGNTIYF
NA	TRBV27	once	TRBJ1-1	TGTGCCAGCAGTCCGGGCGGGGCGCGCACTGAAGCTTTCTTT	CASSPGGARTEAFF
TRBD1	TRBV18	NA	TRBJ1-5	TGTGCCAGCTCACCCACAGGGGTTGCCAATCAGCCCCAGCATTTT	CASSPTGVANQPQHF
NA	TRBV6-5	NA	TRBJ1-1	TGTGCCAGCAGTTATTTGCCGGGGACTGAAGCTTTCTTT	CASSYLPGTEAFF
TRBD2	TRBV5-4	NA	TRBJ2-5	TGTGCCAGCAGCTCAGCCGAGGCGGGGGGGCCGGGGGAGACCCAGTACTTC	CASSSAEAGGPGETQYF
TRBD2	TRBV18	NA	TRBJ2-7	TGTGCCAGCTCAGGACTAGCGGGTTACGAGCAGTACTTC	CASSGLAGYEQYF
NA	TRBV10-3	NA	TRBJ2-4	TGTGCCATCAGTTCCGGACAGCTTCAGTACTTC	CAISSGQLQYF
TRBD1	TRBV11-3	once	TRBJ2-2	TGTGCCAGCAGCTCTGGGACAGCCGGGGAGCTGTTTTTT	CASSSGTAGELFF
TRBD1	TRBV5-4	once	TRBJ1-1	TGTGCCAGCAGCAGCGACAGGGAGATCACTGAAGCTTTCTTT	CASSSDREITEAFF